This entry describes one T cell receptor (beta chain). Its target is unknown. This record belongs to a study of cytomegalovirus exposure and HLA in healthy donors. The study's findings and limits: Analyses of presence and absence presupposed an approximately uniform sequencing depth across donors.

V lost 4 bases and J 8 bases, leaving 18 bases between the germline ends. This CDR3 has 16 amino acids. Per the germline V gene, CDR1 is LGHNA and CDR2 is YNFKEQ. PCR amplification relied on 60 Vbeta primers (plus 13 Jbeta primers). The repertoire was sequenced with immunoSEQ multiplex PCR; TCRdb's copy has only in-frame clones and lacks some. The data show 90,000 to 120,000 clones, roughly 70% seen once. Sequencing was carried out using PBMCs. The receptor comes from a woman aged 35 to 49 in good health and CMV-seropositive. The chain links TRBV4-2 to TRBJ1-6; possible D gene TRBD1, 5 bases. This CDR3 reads CASSPRAAEIYSPLHF. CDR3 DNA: TGTGCCAGCAGCCCCAGGGCCGCGGAGATTTATTCACCCCTCCACTTT.